Here is one T cell receptor beta chain with its context. From germline, CDR1 is SGHRS and CDR2 YFSETQ. Trimming removed 1 base at V and 10 bases at J, with 17 bases between. The CDR3 contains 14 residues. The data derive from a study of patients and donors after allogeneic stem cell transplantation. From the RT-PCR reads, TCRdb called clonotypes with MiXCR, one entry per CDR3 protein. In the table there are 150,000 to 250,000 distinct CDR3 sequences, 41% of which are singletons. The chain recombines TRBV5-1 with TRBJ1-1; tentative D call: TRBD1 (5 bases). Sequencing used blood, either unsorted or a sorted T cell fraction (not recorded which). The sequence was collected from a human donor who was either an allogeneic HSCT recipient or a stem cell or donor lymphocyte infusion donor (not recorded which). It is not recorded whose cells these are; they may come from a transplant donor. Written as DNA, the CDR3 is TGCGCCAGCAGCTTGTGGGATGAGAGGGGAAGAGCTTTCTTT. Translated, it gives CASSLWDERGRAFF. Full variable domain (rest looked up from reference TRBV5-1 and TRBJ1-1): KAGVTQTPRYLIKTRGQQVTLSCSPISGHRSVSWYQQTPGQGLQFLFEYFSETQRNKGNFPGRFSGRQFSNSRSEMNVSTLELGDSALYLCASSLWDERGRAFFGQGTRLTVV.